Listed below are T cell receptor beta chains from one sample, sequenced in a study of cytotoxic CD8 clonotypes in ibrutinib-treated CLL. Some clones are missing from TCRdb's copy, which holds only in-frame ones; the method was immunoSEQ multiplex PCR. The sample has some 200,000 clones, roughly 73% seen once. Sample: PBMCs, taken after 12 months of ibrutinib treatment. Source of these receptors: a human donor with chronic lymphocytic leukemia. CDR3s include the opening cysteine and the closing phenylalanine or tryptophan. Each record gives: CDR3 length, D gene, clone size, J gene, V gene, CDR3 protein, CDR3 DNA. A D gene is named only where the DNA matches it firmly. Clone size is given for some rows only: seen once, a few or many times, or a class if the clone is expanded.

CDR3 length: 13
D gene: NA
clone size: NA
J gene: TRBJ1-1
V gene: TRBV5-4
CDR3 protein: CASSAAENTEAFF
CDR3 DNA: TGTGCCAGCAGCGCCGCGGAGAACACTGAAGCTTTCTTT

CDR3 length: 15
D gene: NA
clone size: NA
J gene: TRBJ1-2
V gene: TRBV5-3
CDR3 protein: CARSRASSGEEGYTF
CDR3 DNA: TGTGCCAGAAGCCGGGCTTCCTCGGGGGAAGAAGGCTACACCTTC

CDR3 length: 16
D gene: NA
clone size: NA
J gene: TRBJ1-2
V gene: TRBV4-2
CDR3 protein: CASSQTWQGQIYGYTF
CDR3 DNA: TGTGCCAGCAGCCAAACCTGGCAGGGACAAATCTATGGCTACACCTTC

CDR3 length: 15
D gene: NA
clone size: NA
J gene: TRBJ2-7
V gene: TRBV28
CDR3 protein: CASSLSPSGGTGQYF
CDR3 DNA: TGTGCCAGCAGTTTATCTCCGAGTGGGGGTACGGGGCAGTACTTC

CDR3 length: 19
D gene: NA
clone size: NA
J gene: TRBJ1-2
V gene: TRBV9
CDR3 protein: CASSVGLGHNLILNYGYTF
CDR3 DNA: TGTGCCAGCAGCGTCGGGTTGGGGCACAACCTTATACTTAACTATGGCTACACCTTC

CDR3 length: 16
D gene: TRBD2
clone size: NA
J gene: TRBJ2-1
V gene: TRBV7-9
CDR3 protein: CASSPDSGPSYNEQFF
CDR3 DNA: TGTGCCAGCAGCCCTGATAGCGGGCCCTCCTACAATGAGCAGTTCTTC

CDR3 length: 15
D gene: TRBD2
clone size: NA
J gene: TRBJ2-7
V gene: TRBV7-6
CDR3 protein: CASSFGGLAGTEQYF
CDR3 DNA: TGTGCCAGCAGCTTTGGGGGACTAGCGGGTACCGAGCAGTACTTC

CDR3 length: 11
D gene: NA
clone size: NA
J gene: TRBJ1-1
V gene: TRBV6-6
CDR3 protein: CASSYSIEAFF
CDR3 DNA: TGTGCCAGCAGTTACTCTATTGAAGCTTTCTTT

CDR3 length: 15
D gene: NA
clone size: NA
J gene: TRBJ1-1
V gene: TRBV9
CDR3 protein: CASSVSGVLNTEAFF
CDR3 DNA: TGTGCCAGCAGCGTATCAGGGGTCCTGAACACTGAAGCTTTCTTT

CDR3 length: 15
D gene: NA
clone size: NA
J gene: TRBJ2-1
V gene: TRBV7-8
CDR3 protein: CASSLVANAYNEQFF
CDR3 DNA: TGTGCCAGCAGCTTAGTGGCGAACGCCTACAATGAGCAGTTCTTC

CDR3 length: 15
D gene: TRBD2
clone size: NA
J gene: TRBJ2-5
V gene: TRBV5-1
CDR3 protein: CASSLWQRGGETQYF
CDR3 DNA: TGCGCCAGCAGCTTATGGCAGCGGGGGGGAGAGACCCAGTACTTC

CDR3 length: 15
D gene: TRBD1
clone size: NA
J gene: TRBJ1-4
V gene: TRBV13
CDR3 protein: CASSDKGQGYEKLFF
CDR3 DNA: TGTGCCAGCAGCGATAAGGGACAGGGGTATGAAAAACTGTTTTTT

CDR3 length: 15
D gene: NA
clone size: NA
J gene: TRBJ1-2
V gene: TRBV7-9
CDR3 protein: CASSLGGATRGGYTF
CDR3 DNA: TGTGCCAGCAGCTTAGGCGGGGCCACGAGAGGCGGCTACACCTTC

CDR3 length: 14
D gene: NA
clone size: NA
J gene: TRBJ2-1
V gene: TRBV9
CDR3 protein: CASSVLTGDNEQFF
CDR3 DNA: TGTGCCAGCAGCGTCCTGACCGGGGACAATGAGCAGTTCTTC

CDR3 length: 14
D gene: TRBD1
clone size: NA
J gene: TRBJ2-7
V gene: TRBV18
CDR3 protein: CASSPRQGAREQYF
CDR3 DNA: TGTGCCAGCTCACCACGACAGGGGGCGAGGGAGCAGTACTTC

CDR3 length: 15
D gene: NA
clone size: NA
J gene: TRBJ2-5
V gene: TRBV15
CDR3 protein: CATSRDNGFQETQYF
CDR3 DNA: TGTGCCACCAGCAGAGATAACGGTTTTCAAGAGACCCAGTACTTC

CDR3 length: 16
D gene: NA
clone size: NA
J gene: TRBJ2-6
V gene: TRBV5-6
CDR3 protein: CASSFFGGSGANVLTF
CDR3 DNA: TGTGCCAGCAGCTTCTTCGGGGGCTCTGGGGCCAACGTCCTGACTTTC

CDR3 length: 15
D gene: TRBD1
clone size: few
J gene: TRBJ1-1
V gene: TRBV7-8
CDR3 protein: CASSLRGGSNTEAFF
CDR3 DNA: TGTGCCAGCAGCTTACGAGGGGGCTCGAACACTGAAGCTTTCTTT

CDR3 length: 16
D gene: NA
clone size: few
J gene: TRBJ2-3
V gene: TRBV7-2
CDR3 protein: CASSTVGRGLADTQYF
CDR3 DNA: TGTGCCAGCAGCACAGTCGGGCGGGGGCTCGCAGATACGCAGTATTTT

CDR3 length: 14
D gene: NA
clone size: NA
J gene: TRBJ2-1
V gene: TRBV7-9
CDR3 protein: CASSAGRVWDEQFF
CDR3 DNA: TGTGCCAGCAGCGCCGGTAGGGTATGGGATGAGCAGTTCTTC

CDR3 length: 14
D gene: TRBD1
clone size: NA
J gene: TRBJ1-4
V gene: TRBV27
CDR3 protein: CASSPQGGMGKLFF
CDR3 DNA: TGTGCCAGCAGCCCACAGGGGGGAATGGGAAAACTGTTTTTT

CDR3 length: 13
D gene: NA
clone size: NA
J gene: TRBJ2-5
V gene: TRBV6-5
CDR3 protein: CASSYSGEETQYF
CDR3 DNA: TGTGCCAGCAGTTACTCGGGGGAAGAGACCCAGTACTTC

CDR3 length: 17
D gene: TRBD1
clone size: NA
J gene: TRBJ1-2
V gene: TRBV5-1
CDR3 protein: CASSLQPGQGAGYGYTF
CDR3 DNA: TGCGCCAGCAGCTTGCAACCGGGACAGGGGGCCGGCTATGGCTACACCTTC

CDR3 length: 16
D gene: NA
clone size: NA
J gene: TRBJ1-1
V gene: TRBV5-1
CDR3 protein: CASSLTGQKGNTEAFF
CDR3 DNA: TGCGCCAGCAGCTTGACCGGACAAAAGGGTAACACTGAAGCTTTCTTT

CDR3 length: 15
D gene: NA
clone size: NA
J gene: TRBJ2-5
V gene: TRBV2
CDR3 protein: CASGPRLAGTETQYF
CDR3 DNA: TGTGCCAGCGGCCCCCGGCTAGCCGGGACTGAGACCCAGTACTTC

CDR3 length: 14
D gene: NA
clone size: NA
J gene: TRBJ1-6
V gene: TRBV15
CDR3 protein: CATSRAPGISPLHF
CDR3 DNA: TGTGCCACCAGCAGGGCGCCAGGGATTTCACCCCTCCACTTT

CDR3 length: 15
D gene: NA
clone size: NA
J gene: TRBJ2-5
V gene: TRBV19
CDR3 protein: CASSMIPRGQETQYF
CDR3 DNA: TGTGCCAGTAGTATGATCCCCAGGGGCCAAGAGACCCAGTACTTC

CDR3 length: 16
D gene: NA
clone size: NA
J gene: TRBJ1-4
V gene: TRBV5-4
CDR3 protein: CASRMGGETRSEKLFF
CDR3 DNA: TGTGCCAGCAGAATGGGGGGGGAGACCCGGTCGGAAAAACTGTTTTTT

CDR3 length: 13
D gene: NA
clone size: NA
J gene: TRBJ2-4
V gene: TRBV18
CDR3 protein: CASSASTENIQYF
CDR3 DNA: TGTGCCAGCTCCGCCTCGACCGAAAACATTCAGTACTTC

CDR3 length: 14
D gene: TRBD2
clone size: NA
J gene: TRBJ2-7
V gene: TRBV30
CDR3 protein: CAWSVPGGFYEQYF
CDR3 DNA: TGTGCCTGGAGTGTACCGGGGGGTTTCTACGAGCAGTACTTC

CDR3 length: 12
D gene: TRBD1
clone size: NA
J gene: TRBJ2-7
V gene: TRBV6-5
CDR3 protein: CASSPTGIEQYF
CDR3 DNA: TGTGCCAGCAGCCCGACAGGGATCGAGCAGTACTTC

CDR3 length: 13
D gene: TRBD1
clone size: NA
J gene: TRBJ1-5
V gene: TRBV19
CDR3 protein: CASAQGEGQPQHF
CDR3 DNA: TGTGCCAGCGCCCAGGGGGAGGGTCAGCCCCAGCATTTT

CDR3 length: 15
D gene: NA
clone size: NA
J gene: TRBJ1-5
V gene: TRBV27
CDR3 protein: CASSFSGHPNQPQHF
CDR3 DNA: TGTGCCAGCAGTTTTTCAGGACACCCTAATCAGCCCCAGCATTTT

CDR3 length: 12
D gene: NA
clone size: NA
J gene: TRBJ1-2
V gene: TRBV6-5
CDR3 protein: CASSRDGHGYTF
CDR3 DNA: TGTGCCAGCAGTAGGGACGGCCATGGCTACACCTTC

CDR3 length: 17
D gene: TRBD1
clone size: NA
J gene: TRBJ2-5
V gene: TRBV2
CDR3 protein: CASSEGGTGRVGETQYF
CDR3 DNA: TGTGCCAGCAGTGAAGGGGGGACAGGACGGGTGGGAGAGACCCAGTACTTC

CDR3 length: 15
D gene: NA
clone size: few
J gene: TRBJ1-2
V gene: TRBV27
CDR3 protein: CASSLWGSSIYGYTF
CDR3 DNA: TGTGCCAGCAGTTTGTGGGGCAGCTCCATCTATGGCTACACCTTC

CDR3 length: 12
D gene: NA
clone size: once
J gene: TRBJ2-2
V gene: TRBV6-5
CDR3 protein: CASKGNTGELFF
CDR3 DNA: TGTGCCAGCAAGGGGAACACCGGGGAGCTGTTTTTT

CDR3 length: 16
D gene: TRBD2
clone size: NA
J gene: TRBJ2-3
V gene: TRBV10-2
CDR3 protein: CASRPLAGGITDTQYF
CDR3 DNA: TGCGCCAGCAGGCCACTAGCGGGAGGGATCACAGATACGCAGTATTTT

CDR3 length: 12
D gene: TRBD1
clone size: NA
J gene: TRBJ1-5
V gene: TRBV6-6
CDR3 protein: CASNSLGTGGHF
CDR3 DNA: TGTGCCAGCAATTCCCTAGGGACAGGGGGGCATTTT

CDR3 length: 14
D gene: NA
clone size: NA
J gene: TRBJ2-7
V gene: TRBV4-1
CDR3 protein: CASSQDRWNYEQYF
CDR3 DNA: TGCGCCAGCAGCCAAGATAGGTGGAACTACGAGCAGTACTTC

CDR3 length: 15
D gene: TRBD1
clone size: NA
J gene: TRBJ2-3
V gene: TRBV6-5
CDR3 protein: CASSYYRGGTDTQYF
CDR3 DNA: TGTGCCAGCAGTTACTACAGGGGTGGCACAGATACGCAGTATTTT

CDR3 length: 15
D gene: TRBD1
clone size: NA
J gene: TRBJ2-7
V gene: TRBV27
CDR3 protein: CASRSGTGKNYEQYF
CDR3 DNA: TGTGCCAGCAGGTCCGGGACAGGAAAAAATTACGAGCAGTACTTC

CDR3 length: 11
D gene: NA
clone size: NA
J gene: TRBJ1-1
V gene: TRBV10-1
CDR3 protein: CASSTWDEAFF
CDR3 DNA: TGCGCCAGCAGTACGTGGGATGAAGCTTTCTTT

CDR3 length: 14
D gene: NA
clone size: NA
J gene: TRBJ2-6
V gene: TRBV2
CDR3 protein: CASSNEVGANVLTF
CDR3 DNA: TGTGCCAGCAGTAACGAGGTAGGGGCCAACGTCCTGACTTTC

CDR3 length: 14
D gene: TRBD2
clone size: few
J gene: TRBJ2-7
V gene: TRBV6-5
CDR3 protein: CASSPAGVSYEQYF
CDR3 DNA: TGTGCCAGCAGCCCAGCGGGAGTGTCCTACGAGCAGTACTTC

CDR3 length: 16
D gene: NA
clone size: NA
J gene: TRBJ1-5
V gene: TRBV4-1
CDR3 protein: CASSPFIALSNQPQHF
CDR3 DNA: TGCGCCAGCAGCCCTTTTATTGCGCTTAGCAATCAGCCCCAGCATTTT

CDR3 length: 15
D gene: NA
clone size: NA
J gene: TRBJ2-3
V gene: TRBV6-1
CDR3 protein: CASSASRPSTDTQYF
CDR3 DNA: TGTGCCAGCAGCGCCAGTAGGCCAAGCACAGATACGCAGTATTTT

CDR3 length: 15
D gene: NA
clone size: NA
J gene: TRBJ2-4
V gene: TRBV28
CDR3 protein: CASSPLVVAKNIQYF
CDR3 DNA: TGTGCCAGCTCTCCCCTTGTTGTGGCAAAAAACATTCAGTACTTC

CDR3 length: 16
D gene: NA
clone size: NA
J gene: TRBJ1-4
V gene: TRBV7-6
CDR3 protein: CASSSTSGGGNEKLFF
CDR3 DNA: TGTGCCAGCAGCTCCACCTCGGGTGGAGGTAATGAAAAACTGTTTTTT

CDR3 length: 13
D gene: NA
clone size: NA
J gene: TRBJ2-7
V gene: TRBV7-9
CDR3 protein: CASSSPPDYEQYF
CDR3 DNA: TGTGCCAGCAGCTCCCCCCCCGATTACGAGCAGTACTTC